A single sample is the source of the 30 T cell receptor beta chains below, sequenced in a study of blood T cell repertoires in COVID-19. The assay was immunoSEQ multiplex PCR, and TCRdb's table has in-frame clones only and misses some. The sample has 40,000 to 60,000 clones, approximately 87% seen once. Specimen: peripheral blood. The receptors were sampled from a woman aged 55-75 years with acute or convalescent COVID-19.

This clone has a handful of counts. The rearrangement links TRBV5-1 to TRBJ1-6, with 7 bases that match TRBD1. The CDR3 is made up of 16 amino acids. After removal of 1 base from V and 9 bases from J, the junction contained 10 bases not matched to a gene. From germline, CDR1 is SGHRS and CDR2 YFSETQ. The CDR3 DNA reads as TGCGCCAGCAGCTTGTCTTATCCAGGGGGAGGTTCACCCCTCCACTTT. Translation: CASSLSYPGGGSPLHF. The full variable domain, with the rest looked up from reference TRBV5-1 and TRBJ1-6, is KAGVTQTPRYLIKTRGQQVTLSCSPISGHRSVSWYQQTPGQGLQFLFEYFSETQRNKGNFPGRFSGRQFSNSRSEMNVSTLELGDSALYLCASSLSYPGGGSPLHFGNGTRLTVT.

The chain has TRBV7-3 and TRBJ2-2; D perhaps matches TRBD1 (7 bases). CDR1 is SGHTA and CDR2 is FQGTGA in the germline V gene. The CDR3 length is 15 residues. Deletions cut 6 bases from V and 7 bases from J, with 18 bases between. The CDR3, as DNA: TGTGCCAGCAGGCCCAGGGGGGTGAGAGTCGGGGAGCTGTTTTTT. Its translation: CASRPRGVRVGELFF.

The chain is built from TRBV7-9 and TRBJ1-1; a possible D gene is TRBD1 (5 bases). Trimming cost V 7 bases and J 2 bases, with 14 bases left between them. This CDR3 comprises 14 residues. Per the germline V gene, CDR1 is SEHNR and CDR2 is FQNEAQ (reference sequence). Here the CDR3 DNA reads TGTGCCAGCAAGCGGGCCAGGGATAACACTGAAGCTTTCTTT. Translated: CASKRARDNTEAFF.

This chain uses TRBV6-6 with TRBJ1-5; D possibly corresponds to TRBD1 (6 bases). Germline loops: CDR1 MNHNY, CDR2 SVGAGI (reference sequence). There are 17 residues in the CDR3. The V and J ends lost 5 bases and 2 bases respectively, with 19 bases between them. CDR3 sequence (DNA): TGTGCCAGCAGTCCGGCCAGGGGAGAGATGGGCAATCAGCCCCAGCATTTT. It specifies CASSPARGEMGNQPQHF.

The rearrangement links TRBV7-6 to TRBJ2-3, with TRBD2 as a possible D gene (6 bases). Germline-derived CDR1 and CDR2 are SGHVS and FNYEAQ. The ends were cut back, 0 bases at V and 11 bases at J, with 21 bases in the middle. This CDR3 is 16 amino acids long. The CDR3: CASSLASGLQAVGQYF. CDR3 coding DNA: TGTGCCAGCAGCTTAGCTTCGGGACTGCAGGCGGTAGGGCAGTATTTT.

This clone came up once. The V gene is TRBV29-1, the J gene TRBJ2-2; 9 bases align to TRBD2. CDR3 length: 14 residues. After removal of 7 bases from V and 0 bases from J, the junction contained 3 bases not matched to a gene. CDR1 is SQVTM, CDR2 ANQGSEA, per germline. In DNA form, the CDR3 reads TGCAGCGCCGCGGGGGGGCCGAACACCGGGGAGCTGTTTTTT. Protein sequence: CSAAGGPNTGELFF.

The chain has TRBV5-4 and TRBJ1-6; no firm D call. This CDR3 contains 13 residues. V lost 0 bases and J 10 bases, leaving 8 bases between the germline ends. Germline-derived CDR1 and CDR2 are SGHNT and YYREEE (reference sequence). This chain's CDR3 is CASSLGAFSPLHF. In DNA, the CDR3 is TGTGCCAGCAGCTTGGGAGCCTTCTCACCCCTCCACTTT.

The DNA for the CDR3 is TGCGCCAGCAGCTTATCCGGGACGGGGAGGACTGAAGCTTTCTTT. Translated: CASSLSGTGRTEAFF. The chain combines TRBV5-1 with TRBJ1-1, with D perhaps matching TRBD1 (5 bases). CDR3 length: 15 amino acids. The germline V and J ends were trimmed by 2 bases and 5 bases, with 16 bases remaining between them. Germline assignment: CDR1 SGHRS and CDR2 YFSETQ.

The V and J genes are TRBV7-9 and TRBJ2-2, with TRBD1 matching over 9 bases. Trimming removed 3 bases from V and 5 bases from J; junction bases left unmatched: 4. CDR3 size: 15 residues. Germline assignment: CDR1 SEHNR and CDR2 FQNEAQ (reference sequence). The CDR3 DNA reads as TGTGCCAGCAGCTTGGACAGGGGCTATACCGGGGAGCTGTTTTTT. Translation: CASSLDRGYTGELFF.

The rearrangement uses TRBV5-4 and TRBJ2-1; 7 bases match TRBD2. This CDR3 region has 17 residues. CDR1 is SGHNT and CDR2 is YYREEE in the germline V gene (reference sequence). Germline trimming cut 4 bases from V and 2 bases from J; bases unmatched to any gene: 12. DNA of the CDR3: TGTGCCAGCAGCCCTCCGACTAGCCCTGGGGCCTACAATGAGCAGTTCTTC. Translation: CASSPPTSPGAYNEQFF.

V gene TRBV15 combines with J gene TRBJ2-3; 8 bases line up with TRBD1. The CDR3 runs 16 residues. V shed 5 bases, J shed 5 bases, and the junction held 12 bases outside the gene matches. Germline V gene lookup returns CDR1 LNHNV and CDR2 YYDKDF (reference sequence). In nucleotides, the CDR3 is TGTGCCACCAGCCGTGCCGGCAGGGGGACAGGAGATACGCAGTATTTT. Its protein product is CATSRAGRGTGDTQYF.

The V gene is TRBV15, the J gene TRBJ1-3; 8 bases line up with TRBD1. There are 19 residues in the CDR3. V gave up 3 bases and J gave up 3 bases; unmatched junction bases: 16. Germline V CDR1 and CDR2: LNHNV, YYDKDF (reference sequence). The CDR3 is CATSSLGGPQGALGNTIYF. Written as DNA, the CDR3 is TGTGCCACCAGCAGCCTAGGGGGGCCCCAGGGGGCGCTTGGAAACACCATATATTTT.

This sequence joins TRBV3-1 (or the pseudogene TRBV3-2) and TRBJ2-3, with D hard to call. This CDR3 is built from 12 residues. The V gene lost 1 base and the J gene lost 4 bases, with 3 bases spanning the gap. Germline assignment: CDR1 LGHDT and CDR2 YNNKEL (reference sequence). The CDR3 reads CASSQGPDTQYF. Written as DNA, the CDR3 is TGTGCCAGCAGCCAAGGGCCAGATACGCAGTATTTT.

J is TRBJ2-7 and V is TRBV9; possible D gene TRBD1, 5 bases. The CDR3 contains 12 residues. Germline CDR1 reads SGDLS; CDR2 reads YYNGEE. V lost 4 bases, J lost 6 bases, and 11 bases lay in between. Written as DNA, the CDR3 is TGTGCCAGCAGCTCATTTAGGGGCGAGCAGTACTTC. This gives the protein CASSSFRGEQYF.

This chain uses TRBV4-1 with TRBJ2-5; possibly TRBD1 for D (6 bases). Germline CDR1 is MGHRA and CDR2 is YSYEKL. The V end was cut by 5 bases, the J end by 5 bases, with 18 bases between. The CDR3 consists of 15 residues. Here the CDR3 DNA reads TGCGCCAGCAGCGGTCTGGGTGGGGGCCAGGAGACCCAGTACTTC. Its protein product is CASSGLGGGQETQYF.

The chain carries TRBV7-9 and TRBJ2-7; 12 positions match TRBD2. V lost 5 bases, J lost 6 bases, and 11 bases stayed unmatched. The germline V gene has CDR1 SEHNR and CDR2 FQNEAQ (reference sequence). The CDR3 has 16 residues. The CDR3 region is CASSILTSGSLGEQYF. CDR3 coding DNA: TGTGCCAGCAGCATATTGACTAGCGGGAGCTTAGGCGAGCAGTACTTC.

This clone was found once. V is TRBV2 and J is TRBJ1-4; D is possibly TRBD1 (5 bases). The CDR3 length is 15 residues. The ends were cut back, 8 bases at V and 7 bases at J, with 20 bases in the middle. The germline V gene encodes CDR1 SNHLY and CDR2 FYNNEI. As DNA, the CDR3 is TGTGCCAGCGGTAGAAGGGCAGGGAGGACTGAAAAACTGTTTTTT. Protein product: CASGRRAGRTEKLFF. The full variable domain, its missing parts supplied by reference TRBV2 and TRBJ1-4, is EPEVTQTPSHQVTQMGQEVILRCVPISNHLYFYWYRQILGQKVEFLVSFYNNEISEKSEIFDDQFSVERPDGSNFTLKIRSTKLEDSAMYFCASGRRAGRTEKLFFGSGTQLSVL.

The chain couples TRBV11-2 to TRBJ2-2; D gene ambiguous. Germline CDR1 is SGHAT and CDR2 is FQNNGV. The V end was cut by 3 bases, the J end by 4 bases, with 9 bases between. This CDR3 comprises 14 residues. The CDR3 DNA is TGTGCCAGCAGCTTTCGGGTCTCCACCGGGGAGCTGTTTTTT. Encoded protein: CASSFRVSTGELFF.

The chain recombines TRBV7-2 with TRBJ2-6, with TRBD2 matching 10 bases. The length of the CDR3 is 17 residues. The V segment lost 4 bases and the J segment 3 bases; nucleotides outside the gene matches: 6. The germline V gene encodes CDR1 SGHTA and CDR2 FQGNSA. The CDR3 loop is CASSSAGLAYGANVLTF. The DNA for the CDR3 is TGTGCCAGCAGCTCGGCGGGACTAGCGTATGGGGCCAACGTCCTGACTTTC.

The CDR3 region has the DNA TGTGCCAGCAGCCAAGATCCCTGGGGGCGTTTCACTGAAGCTTTCTTT. As protein: CASSQDPWGRFTEAFF. This sequence joins TRBV14 and TRBJ1-1, with D tentatively TRBD1 (6 bases). The CDR3 is made up of 16 amino acids. CDR1 SGHDN and CDR2 FVKESK come from the germline V gene. The germline V and J ends were trimmed by 0 bases and 4 bases, with 15 bases remaining between them.

The gene calls are TRBV18 and TRBJ2-1; 13 bases line up with TRBD2. With V trimmed by 6 bases and J by 10 bases, 9 bases remained unmatched. This CDR3 contains 15 residues. Germline V gives CDR1 KGHSH, CDR2 LQKENI. The CDR3 is CASSPTSGRGREQFF. CDR3 nucleotide sequence: TGTGCCAGCTCTCCTACTAGCGGGAGGGGTCGGGAGCAGTTCTTC. Full variable domain (remainder filled in from reference TRBV18 and TRBJ2-1): NAGVMQNPRHLVRRRGQEARLRCSPMKGHSHVYWYRQLPEEGLKFMVYLQKENIIDESGMPKERFSAEFPKEGPSILRIQQVVRGDSAAYFCASSPTSGRGREQFFGPGTRLTVL.

This clone has just a few counts. This sequence joins TRBV7-2 and TRBJ2-6; perhaps TRBD1 as D (5 bases). This CDR3 region has 16 residues. Per the germline V gene, CDR1 is SGHTA and CDR2 is FQGNSA. V was shortened by 7 bases and J by 1 base, with 14 bases between the two germline ends. The DNA of the CDR3 is TGTGCCAGCACCCAAAGGGGCGTTTCTGGGGCCAACGTCCTGACTTTC. Protein: CASTQRGVSGANVLTF.

The chain has TRBV4-1 and TRBJ1-2; TRBD1 matches 11 bases. The CDR3 is 18 residues long. Germline V CDR1 and CDR2: MGHRA, YSYEKL. V lost 2 bases and J lost 0; bases outside the gene matches: 8. The CDR3 is CASSQNPRTGGSNYGYTF. The CDR3, as DNA: TGCGCCAGCAGCCAAAACCCCCGGACAGGGGGCTCTAACTATGGCTACACCTTC.

The CDR3 spells CASSSRLAGVTGELFF. CDR3 sequence (DNA): TGTGCCAGCAGCTCCCGACTAGCGGGGGTTACCGGGGAGCTGTTTTTT. V gene TRBV7-3 combines with J gene TRBJ2-2, with 12 nucleotides matching TRBD2. With 4 bases clipped from V and 5 bases from J, the junction kept 5 bases outside the gene matches. Germline V gene sequence: CDR1 SGHTA, CDR2 FQGTGA. This CDR3 contains 16 residues.

V is TRBV11-3 and J is TRBJ2-3, with D possibly matching TRBD2 (6 bases). Germline loops: CDR1 SGHNT, CDR2 YENEEA. This CDR3 spans 14 amino acids. Trimming pared 5 bases from V and 0 bases from J, leaving 9 bases between. CDR3 in DNA: TGTGCCAGCAGCGGCGGGGCTAGCACAGATACGCAGTATTTT. It encodes CASSGGASTDTQYF.

The rearrangement joins TRBV7-3 to TRBJ2-3, with a tentative D call TRBD1 (5 bases). Looked up from germline, CDR1 is SGHTA and CDR2 is FQGTGA. The CDR3 extends over 15 amino acids. Trimming removed 5 bases from V and 2 bases from J, with 14 bases in between. For the CDR3, the DNA is TGTGCCAGCAGCCAACTCGCAGGGCCCACAGATACGCAGTATTTT. This codes for CASSQLAGPTDTQYF.

This sequence joins TRBV7-6 and TRBJ2-5, with TRBD2 as a possible D gene (5 bases). From germline, CDR1 is SGHVS and CDR2 FNYEAQ. Trimming left V 4 bases short and J 3 bases short, with 24 bases between. There are 18 residues in the CDR3. The CDR3: CASSSQLAPGHIEETQYF. CDR3 nucleotides: TGTGCCAGCAGCTCCCAGTTAGCGCCAGGCCACATCGAAGAGACCCAGTACTTC.

The rearrangement joins TRBV11-1 to TRBJ2-2, with 7 bases that match TRBD2. J lost 5 bases, V lost 8 bases, and 8 bases had no gene match. The germline CDR1 and CDR2 sequences are SGHAT and FQDESV (reference sequence). The length of the CDR3 is 14 residues. CDR3 bases: TGTGCCAGCGGCAGCGGGGCGGGGACCGGGGAGCTGTTTTTT. The encoded protein is CASGSGAGTGELFF.

This clone was detected once. The chain combines TRBV11-2 with TRBJ1-2; D may be TRBD1 (5 bases). This CDR3 contains 13 residues. V lost 7 bases and J lost 6, with 15 bases in between. The V gene's germline CDR1 is SGHAT and CDR2 FQNNGV. The CDR3 is CASTLNYRNGYTF. In nucleotides, the CDR3 is TGTGCCAGCACCCTTAATTACAGGAATGGCTACACCTTC.

This clone showed up many times. The chain uses TRBV5-1 and TRBJ2-2, with D possibly TRBD2 on 6 matching bases. CDR3 length: 15 amino acids. Germline V gives CDR1 SGHRS, CDR2 YFSETQ. V was pared by 2 bases and J by 3 bases, with 11 bases between. As DNA, the CDR3 is TGCGCCAGCAGCTTACGCGGGGACCACACCGGGGAGCTGTTTTTT. It codes for CASSLRGDHTGELFF.